The text below deals with one TCR beta chain. The sample originates from a study of blood T cell repertoires in COVID-19. Study details: Whether acute or convalescent, the COVID-19 samples came from the United States, Italy and Spain.

Sequencing was performed with immunoSEQ multiplex PCR; in TCRdb, only in-frame clones are kept and a portion is missing. The profile shows just over 650,000 clones, more than 80% of them singletons. Germline assignment: CDR1 PRHDT and CDR2 FYEKMQ (reference sequence). The germline V and J ends were trimmed by 3 bases and 0 bases, with 13 bases remaining between them. The CDR3 loop spans 16 amino acids. Sequenced: peripheral blood. V and J are TRBV13 and TRBJ2-3, with D perhaps matching TRBD2 (6 bases). The sequence came from a woman between 18 and 29 years old with acute or convalescent COVID-19. The CDR3 spells CASSFGTLGSTDTQYF. CDR3 nucleotide sequence: TGTGCCAGCAGCTTCGGGACTCTCGGGAGCACAGATACGCAGTATTTT. Full variable domain (missing parts from reference TRBV13 and TRBJ2-3): AAGVIQSPRHLIKEKRETATLKCYPIPRHDTVYWYQQGPGQDPQFLISFYEKMQSDKGSIPDRFSAQQFSDYHSELNMSSLELGDSALYFCASSFGTLGSTDTQYFGPGTRLTVL.